The entry below describes one T cell receptor (beta chain). No antigen is known for it. No clone much larger than this one lies a single base away; base qualities are absent. These data originate in a study of T cells in localized non-small cell lung cancer (dated by TCRdb to about 2020). A note on the overall study: The study examined T cell repertoires in 200 to 250 patients with early-stage NSCLC and compared tumors with uninvolved tumor-adjacent lungs. All 236 NSCLC patients in the cohort were treatment-naive and had localized lung tumors that were resected. Of the NSCLC patients, about 130 were male and approximately 110 were female, and the mean age was approximately 64 years. Findings and caveats that apply to the study as a whole: Of the top 100 tumor clones, a median of roughly 57 were detected in paired uninvolved adjacent lung; under 30 were also among that lung's top 100. Because of the exploratory design, TCR variables were selected using unadjusted p-values without false-discovery rate correction. The highest T cell clonality was observed in uninvolved tumor-adjacent lung, where clonality exceeded that of tumor, suggesting that antigenic responses were more focused in uninvolved tumor-adjacent lung. Longer overall survival was associated with higher blood T cell density, whereas shorter survival was associated with higher adjacent-lung clonality. Because multi-region sequencing of the tumors was not done, intratumor heterogeneity could not be ruled out.

At diagnosis, tumor, uninvolved tumor-adjacent lung and peripheral blood were collected and then preserved as a mix of FFPE and fresh-frozen material. For TCR repertoire profiling, blood samples were analyzed as peripheral blood mononuclear cells. The CDR3 measures 14 amino acids from cysteine to phenylalanine. The kept DNA is CDR3 alone, 42 bases in frame from the first base. Trimmed from V: 5 bases; trimmed from J: 2 bases; junction bases lacking a gene match: 3. Taken from the germline V gene, the CDR1 and CDR2 loops are MNHEY and SVGAGI. The immunoSEQ Assay was used to sequence TCR beta CDR3 regions from DNA. From the authors' description of their analysis: To compute T cell density, TCR beta template counts were normalized to usable DNA, which was estimated by amplifying housekeeping genes. Using the preseqR package, richness was estimated by extrapolating to 120,000 templates for tissue samples and 400,000 templates for PBMC samples. Clonality was taken to be one minus Pielou's evenness. Tissue-enriched TCRs were identified by differential abundance testing using productive amino-acid clonotypes, minimum total count 5 and alpha 0.1. The Jaccard Index and the Morisita Overlap Index were used to quantify repertoire overlap between compartments. TCR beta CDR3s were clustered by GLIPH together with public tetramer-defined viral CDR3s, and at least three viral sequences plus V-gene enrichment were required for viral motifs. Drawn from immuneACCESS, this table holds only the in-frame rearrangements with V and J called that TCRdb kept. Clones are partly lost; checked studies trace under half to an unresolved V gene and leave the rest unexplained. V and J calls and clone size are given by that table; D and trimming were obtained from the DNA. This sample is represented by 25,000 to 30,000 clones; about 91% of them were singletons. The ten largest clones represent nearly 7% of the sample.

The sample was peripheral blood, taken before any cancer treatment. This sequence uses TRBV6-5 and TRBJ2-7; 10 of the junction bases match TRBD1. This sequence originates from an older male donor with stage I lung adenocarcinoma. CDR3 region: CASSTGTGAYEQYF. The sequenced DNA is TGTGCCAGCAGTACCGGGACAGGGGCCTACGAGCAGTACTTC.